This TCR beta chain was retrieved from a study of T cell changes during pregnancy in multiple sclerosis. Profiling relied on immunoSEQ multiplex PCR, and the TCRdb table lists in-frame clones only, not all of them. The repertoire consists of 35,000 to 55,000 clones, with 92% occurring once and the leading ten covering 1.3%. This clone is a singleton in its sample. Sequence at one end of the junction differs from germline and may be a read error. CDR1 and CDR2 from the germline V gene are SSHAT and FNYEAQ (reference sequence). The CDR3 is 15 amino acids. The sample was peripheral blood. This sequence joins TRBV7-7 and TRBJ2-1; D is tentatively TRBD1 or TRBD2 (5 bases each). The source is a female donor with multiple sclerosis, enrolled in a pregnancy study. The CDR3 coding sequence is TGTGCTAGCAGCCGATCCGGGTCTCTAGGGGAGGAGCAGTTCTTC. Its translation is CASSRSGSLGEEQFF.